A selection of T cell receptor beta chains follows, all from one sample in a study of cytomegalovirus exposure and HLA in healthy donors. Libraries were prepared by immunoSEQ multiplex PCR; TCRdb keeps only in-frame clonotypes and omits some of them. The repertoire holds more than 95,000 clones, with about 81% as singletons. What was sequenced was PBMCs. The receptors come from a woman aged 30 to 39 in good health and CMV-seronegative. The CDR3 runs from the conserved cysteine through the conserved F or W. The order of the fields is clone size, D gene, CDR3 length, J gene, V gene, CDR3 DNA, CDR3 protein. D genes are given only for firm matches. Size tells how often a clone was seen (once, few, many) or the class of an expanded clone, and some rows leave it out.

abundance: -
d_gene: TRBD2
len: 15
j_gene: TRBJ2-3
v_gene: TRBV19
CDR3nt: TGTGCCAGTACTCGACTAGCGGGGGGGACAGATACGCAGTATTTT
CDR3aa: CASTRLAGGTDTQYF

abundance: -
d_gene: -
len: 13
j_gene: TRBJ2-7
v_gene: TRBV30
CDR3nt: TGTGCCTGGAACCCGGGGAGCTCCTACGAGCAGTACTTC
CDR3aa: CAWNPGSSYEQYF

abundance: -
d_gene: TRBD2
len: 16
j_gene: TRBJ2-5
v_gene: TRBV11-2
CDR3nt: TGTGCCAGCAGCCCGAGAACACGGGGGGGCAGGGAGACCCAGTACTTC
CDR3aa: CASSPRTRGGRETQYF

abundance: -
d_gene: TRBD1
len: 15
j_gene: TRBJ1-5
v_gene: TRBV5-1
CDR3nt: TGCGCCAGCAGCGCGGGACAGGGTGGCAATCAGCCCCAGCATTTT
CDR3aa: CASSAGQGGNQPQHF

abundance: -
d_gene: -
len: 14
j_gene: TRBJ2-1
v_gene: TRBV6-1
CDR3nt: TGTGCCACGCGCAGGGAAAACTCCTACAATGAGCAGTTCTTC
CDR3aa: CATRRENSYNEQFF

abundance: -
d_gene: TRBD1
len: 14
j_gene: TRBJ2-7
v_gene: TRBV7-9
CDR3nt: TGTGCCAGCAGCCCCGAGAGGGACAGGGCTAGCCAGTACTTC
CDR3aa: CASSPERDRASQYF

abundance: once
d_gene: -
len: 15
j_gene: TRBJ2-2
v_gene: TRBV5-8
CDR3nt: TGTGCCAGCAGCTCGGGGGTGTTAAACACCGGGGAGCTGTTTTTT
CDR3aa: CASSSGVLNTGELFF

abundance: -
d_gene: TRBD1
len: 17
j_gene: TRBJ1-4
v_gene: TRBV4-3
CDR3nt: TGCGCCAGCAGCCAAGATCCCCGGGACAGGGGTGGCGAAAAACTGTTTTTT
CDR3aa: CASSQDPRDRGGEKLFF

abundance: -
d_gene: TRBD2
len: 15
j_gene: TRBJ2-1
v_gene: TRBV15
CDR3nt: TGTGCCACCAGCAGAATCGGGGGGGCTCTGAATGAGCAGTTCTTC
CDR3aa: CATSRIGGALNEQFF

abundance: -
d_gene: TRBD2
len: 18
j_gene: TRBJ2-6
v_gene: TRBV4-3
CDR3nt: TGCGCCAGCAGCCAAGGGACTAGCGGGAGCTCTGGGGCCAACGTCCTGACTTTC
CDR3aa: CASSQGTSGSSGANVLTF

abundance: -
d_gene: -
len: 13
j_gene: TRBJ1-2
v_gene: TRBV13
CDR3nt: TGTGCCAGCAGCCCCGCGCTACTTTATGGCTACACCTTC
CDR3aa: CASSPALLYGYTF

abundance: -
d_gene: -
len: 15
j_gene: TRBJ2-1
v_gene: TRBV6-5
CDR3nt: TGTGCCAGCAGAACCAGGGGAGCGACGTACAATGAGCAGTTCTTC
CDR3aa: CASRTRGATYNEQFF

abundance: -
d_gene: TRBD1
len: 14
j_gene: TRBJ2-3
v_gene: TRBV2
CDR3nt: TGTGCCAGCATGCCGGGACAGGGGACAGATACGCAGTATTTT
CDR3aa: CASMPGQGTDTQYF

abundance: -
d_gene: -
len: 17
j_gene: TRBJ1-5
v_gene: TRBV5-8
CDR3nt: TGTGCCAGCAGCTTGGCCAGCACGGCGGGCGGGAGTCAGCCCCAGCATTTT
CDR3aa: CASSLASTAGGSQPQHF

abundance: -
d_gene: TRBD1
len: 15
j_gene: TRBJ1-2
v_gene: TRBV4-1
CDR3nt: TGCGCCAGCAGCCAAGTGGCAGGGGGGAGAGTTGGCTACACCTTC
CDR3aa: CASSQVAGGRVGYTF

abundance: few
d_gene: -
len: 18
j_gene: TRBJ1-4
v_gene: TRBV9
CDR3nt: TGTGCCAGCAGCGCGAGAGGAGGGGGGGGGCCGACTAATGAAAAACTGTTTTTT
CDR3aa: CASSARGGGGPTNEKLFF

abundance: -
d_gene: -
len: 15
j_gene: TRBJ2-1
v_gene: TRBV15
CDR3nt: TGTGCCACCAGCAGGCGGGGTGCCGGCTGGTATGAGCAGTTCTTC
CDR3aa: CATSRRGAGWYEQFF

abundance: -
d_gene: TRBD1
len: 13
j_gene: TRBJ2-7
v_gene: TRBV7-2
CDR3nt: TGTGCCAGCAGCTTAGCTCAGGGGGCCGAGCAGTACTTC
CDR3aa: CASSLAQGAEQYF

abundance: once
d_gene: TRBD1
len: 14
j_gene: TRBJ2-7
v_gene: TRBV15
CDR3nt: TGTGCCACCAGTCTGGACAGGGTCTCCTACGAGCAGTACTTC
CDR3aa: CATSLDRVSYEQYF

abundance: -
d_gene: -
len: 13
j_gene: TRBJ2-1
v_gene: TRBV7-2
CDR3nt: TGTGCCAGCAACTTGGACAGCTTCAATGAGCAGTTCTTC
CDR3aa: CASNLDSFNEQFF

abundance: -
d_gene: -
len: 14
j_gene: TRBJ1-1
v_gene: TRBV6-5
CDR3nt: TGTGCCAGCAGGCCGTTAGGACAGAACACTGAAGCTTTCTTT
CDR3aa: CASRPLGQNTEAFF

abundance: -
d_gene: TRBD2
len: 16
j_gene: TRBJ2-7
v_gene: TRBV7-6
CDR3nt: TGTGCCAGCAGCCACCCCGAGCGGGGGAGCTCCTACGAGCAGTACTTC
CDR3aa: CASSHPERGSSYEQYF

abundance: -
d_gene: -
len: 13
j_gene: TRBJ1-1
v_gene: TRBV6-6
CDR3nt: TGTGCCAGCAGGCTACAGGGCAGGACAGAAGCTTTCTTT
CDR3aa: CASRLQGRTEAFF

abundance: -
d_gene: -
len: 14
j_gene: TRBJ1-2
v_gene: TRBV10-3
CDR3nt: TGTGCCATCAGTGAGCAGGGGCCGTACTATGGCTACACCTTC
CDR3aa: CAISEQGPYYGYTF

abundance: -
d_gene: -
len: 14
j_gene: TRBJ1-2
v_gene: TRBV11-1
CDR3nt: TGTGCCAGCAGCTATTCGGCAGGGATCTATGGCTACACCTTC
CDR3aa: CASSYSAGIYGYTF

abundance: few
d_gene: -
len: 15
j_gene: TRBJ2-1
v_gene: TRBV5-4
CDR3nt: TGTGCCAGCGGGAGAGCTCAGAGCTCCTACAATGAGCAGTTCTTC
CDR3aa: CASGRAQSSYNEQFF

abundance: -
d_gene: -
len: 13
j_gene: TRBJ1-1
v_gene: TRBV5-1
CDR3nt: TGCGCCAGCAGTCTGACAGGTCCCACTGAAGCTTTCTTT
CDR3aa: CASSLTGPTEAFF

abundance: -
d_gene: TRBD1
len: 13
j_gene: TRBJ2-1
v_gene: TRBV15
CDR3nt: TGTGCCACCAGCAGAGAGCGACAGGGTGGGCAGTTCTTC
CDR3aa: CATSRERQGGQFF

abundance: -
d_gene: -
len: 16
j_gene: TRBJ2-5
v_gene: TRBV15
CDR3nt: TGTGCCACCAGCAGAGAGATTGCAGGGCACCAAGAGACCCAGTACTTC
CDR3aa: CATSREIAGHQETQYF

abundance: -
d_gene: -
len: 13
j_gene: TRBJ2-5
v_gene: TRBV5-1
CDR3nt: TGCGCCAGCAGTATTTTAGCACAAGAGACCCAGTACTTC
CDR3aa: CASSILAQETQYF

abundance: -
d_gene: TRBD2
len: 15
j_gene: TRBJ2-3
v_gene: TRBV6-1
CDR3nt: TGTGCCAGCAGCCCTCTAGCGGCGGGCACAGATACGCAGTATTTT
CDR3aa: CASSPLAAGTDTQYF

abundance: -
d_gene: -
len: 14
j_gene: TRBJ1-5
v_gene: TRBV28
CDR3nt: TGTGCCAGCAGTGAGTCGACAGACCCTCAGCCCCAGCATTTT
CDR3aa: CASSESTDPQPQHF

abundance: -
d_gene: -
len: 15
j_gene: TRBJ1-1
v_gene: TRBV9
CDR3nt: TGTGCCAGCAGCGTAGACACAGGGCTGAGAACTGAAGCTTTCTTT
CDR3aa: CASSVDTGLRTEAFF

abundance: -
d_gene: -
len: 15
j_gene: TRBJ1-6
v_gene: TRBV6-1
CDR3nt: TGTGCCAGCAGTGATGGGGAGGGAGGCAATTCACCCCTCCACTTT
CDR3aa: CASSDGEGGNSPLHF

abundance: -
d_gene: -
len: 14
j_gene: TRBJ1-3
v_gene: TRBV2
CDR3nt: TGTGCCAGCAGCTCTGACAGCTCTGGAAACACCATATATTTT
CDR3aa: CASSSDSSGNTIYF

abundance: -
d_gene: TRBD1
len: 13
j_gene: TRBJ1-1
v_gene: TRBV6-1
CDR3nt: TGTGCCAACCTGGGACAGTTGAACACTGAAGCTTTCTTT
CDR3aa: CANLGQLNTEAFF

abundance: -
d_gene: TRBD1
len: 18
j_gene: TRBJ1-3
v_gene: TRBV27
CDR3nt: TGTGCCAGCAGTCCCTCGGGACAGGGGCACCACTCTGGAAACACCATATATTTT
CDR3aa: CASSPSGQGHHSGNTIYF

abundance: -
d_gene: -
len: 15
j_gene: TRBJ1-3
v_gene: TRBV18
CDR3nt: TGTGCCAGCTCACCTTGGGGGACATCTGGAAACACCATATATTTT
CDR3aa: CASSPWGTSGNTIYF

abundance: -
d_gene: TRBD1
len: 13
j_gene: TRBJ2-7
v_gene: TRBV5-1
CDR3nt: TGCGCCAGCAGCGACGGACAGGGCTTCGAGCAGTACTTC
CDR3aa: CASSDGQGFEQYF

abundance: -
d_gene: -
len: 15
j_gene: TRBJ1-5
v_gene: TRBV6-6
CDR3nt: TGTGCCAGCAGTAAGACGGGGATTTTAGGTCAGCCCCAGCATTTT
CDR3aa: CASSKTGILGQPQHF

abundance: -
d_gene: TRBD2
len: 15
j_gene: TRBJ2-3
v_gene: TRBV6-1
CDR3nt: TGTGCCAGCAGTGAAACTAGCGGGAGAGGAGATACGCAGTATTTT
CDR3aa: CASSETSGRGDTQYF

abundance: once
d_gene: TRBD2
len: 18
j_gene: TRBJ2-3
v_gene: TRBV7-9
CDR3nt: TGTGCCAGCAGCTTAGGGACTAGCGGGATGAGGCGCACAGATACGCAGTATTTT
CDR3aa: CASSLGTSGMRRTDTQYF

abundance: -
d_gene: -
len: 11
j_gene: TRBJ1-2
v_gene: TRBV20-1
CDR3nt: TGCAGTGCTAGTTCCCCTTATGGCTACACCTTC
CDR3aa: CSASSPYGYTF

abundance: few
d_gene: TRBD1
len: 14
j_gene: TRBJ1-4
v_gene: TRBV27
CDR3nt: TGTGCCAGCAGGTACCACAGGGGTGCGGAAAAACTGTTTTTT
CDR3aa: CASRYHRGAEKLFF

abundance: -
d_gene: TRBD2
len: 14
j_gene: TRBJ2-2
v_gene: TRBV7-3
CDR3nt: TGTGCCAGCAGCCGGAGCGGGATCACCGGGGAGCTGTTTTTT
CDR3aa: CASSRSGITGELFF

abundance: -
d_gene: TRBD2
len: 14
j_gene: TRBJ2-3
v_gene: TRBV7-9
CDR3nt: TGTGCCAGCAGCTTCAGCGGGAGTGCAGATACGCAGTATTTT
CDR3aa: CASSFSGSADTQYF

abundance: once
d_gene: -
len: 15
j_gene: TRBJ1-1
v_gene: TRBV19
CDR3nt: TGTGCCAGTAGTATCGGGGACGGGGGGAACACTGAAGCTTTCTTT
CDR3aa: CASSIGDGGNTEAFF

abundance: -
d_gene: -
len: 14
j_gene: TRBJ2-5
v_gene: TRBV9
CDR3nt: TGTGCCAGCAGCGGATACAGCAACCAAGAGACCCAGTACTTC
CDR3aa: CASSGYSNQETQYF

abundance: -
d_gene: TRBD2
len: 14
j_gene: TRBJ2-3
v_gene: TRBV30
CDR3nt: TGTGCCTGGACACTAGCGGGAGGGGTAGATACGCAGTATTTT
CDR3aa: CAWTLAGGVDTQYF